This TCR beta chain came from a study of blood T cell repertoires in COVID-19. This clone was recorded only once. In the original processing: Estimated nucleated cell counts came from reference gene primer amplification. Only in-frame clones appear in the TCRdb table, and some are missing; sequencing was by immunoSEQ multiplex PCR. V and J calls and clone size follow that table, whereas D and trimming were derived from the DNA. The sample contains approximately 250,000 clones, approximately 83% of which appear only once. The CDR3 spans 11 residues. Germline V gene data show CDR1 as MNHEY and CDR2 as SVGAGI. The V end lost 4 bases, the J end lost 4 bases, and 2 bases lay between the germline ends.

The sequencing input was peripheral blood. This chain connects TRBV6-5 to TRBJ1-5, with D hard to call. This receptor was identified in a woman aged 45-59 years with acute or convalescent COVID-19. Here the CDR3 reads CASSLNQPQHF. DNA for the CDR3: TGTGCCAGCAGTTTAAATCAGCCCCAGCATTTT.